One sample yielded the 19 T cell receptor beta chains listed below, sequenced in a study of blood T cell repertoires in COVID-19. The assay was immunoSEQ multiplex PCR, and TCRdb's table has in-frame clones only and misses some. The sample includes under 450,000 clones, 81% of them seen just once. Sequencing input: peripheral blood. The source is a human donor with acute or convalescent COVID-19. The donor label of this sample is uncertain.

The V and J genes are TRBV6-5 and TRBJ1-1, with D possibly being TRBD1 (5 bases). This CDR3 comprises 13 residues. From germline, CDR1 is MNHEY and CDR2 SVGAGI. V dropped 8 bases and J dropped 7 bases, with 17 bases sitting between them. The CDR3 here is CASRRGTPLEAFF. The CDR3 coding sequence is TGTGCCAGCCGGAGGGGTACCCCACTTGAAGCTTTCTTT.

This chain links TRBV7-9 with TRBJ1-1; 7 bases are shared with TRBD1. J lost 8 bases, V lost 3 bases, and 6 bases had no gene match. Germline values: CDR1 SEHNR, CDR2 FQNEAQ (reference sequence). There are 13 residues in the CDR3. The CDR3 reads CASSFTTGEEAFF. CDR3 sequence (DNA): TGTGCCAGCAGCTTCACCACAGGGGAAGAAGCTTTCTTT. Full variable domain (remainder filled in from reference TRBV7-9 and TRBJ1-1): DTGVSQNPRHKITKRGQNVTFRCDPISEHNRLYWYRQTLGQGPEFLTYFQNEAQLEKSRLLSDRFSAERPKGSFSTLEIQRTEQGDSAMYLCASSFTTGEEAFFGQGTRLTVV.

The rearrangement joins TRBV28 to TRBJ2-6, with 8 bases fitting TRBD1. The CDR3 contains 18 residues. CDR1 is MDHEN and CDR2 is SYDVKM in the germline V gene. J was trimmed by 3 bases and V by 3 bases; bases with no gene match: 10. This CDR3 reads CASSLSQGARSGANVLTF. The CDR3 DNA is TGTGCCAGCAGTTTGTCGCAGGGGGCGAGGAGTGGGGCCAACGTCCTGACTTTC.

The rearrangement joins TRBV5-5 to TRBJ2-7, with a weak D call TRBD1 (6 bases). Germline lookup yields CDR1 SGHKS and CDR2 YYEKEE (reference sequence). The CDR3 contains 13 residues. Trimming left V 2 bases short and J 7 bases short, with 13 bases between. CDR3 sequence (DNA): TGTGCCAGCAGCTTCACCACAGGGTATGAGCAGTACTTC. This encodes CASSFTTGYEQYF.

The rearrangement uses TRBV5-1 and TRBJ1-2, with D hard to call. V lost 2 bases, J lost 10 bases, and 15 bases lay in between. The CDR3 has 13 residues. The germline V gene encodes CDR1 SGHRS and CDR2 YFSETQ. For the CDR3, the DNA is TGCGCCAGCAGCTTAAACTTAGATGGGCCCTACACCTTC. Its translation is CASSLNLDGPYTF.

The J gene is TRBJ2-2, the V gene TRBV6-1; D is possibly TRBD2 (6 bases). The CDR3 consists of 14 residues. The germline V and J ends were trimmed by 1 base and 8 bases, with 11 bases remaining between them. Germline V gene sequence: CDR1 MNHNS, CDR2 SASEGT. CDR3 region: CASSEVWRVGELFF. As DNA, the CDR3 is TGTGCCAGCAGTGAAGTTTGGAGGGTGGGGGAGCTGTTTTTT.

This chain's CDR3 is CASSLSGAGNTIYF. The CDR3 region has the DNA TGTGCCAGCAGCTTATCAGGGGCTGGAAACACCATATATTTT. The chain combines TRBV13 with TRBJ1-3, with D tentatively TRBD1 (6 bases). Trimming cost V 2 bases and J 2 bases, with 7 bases left between them. The CDR3 runs to 14 residues. CDR1 and CDR2 from the germline V gene are PRHDT and FYEKMQ (reference sequence).

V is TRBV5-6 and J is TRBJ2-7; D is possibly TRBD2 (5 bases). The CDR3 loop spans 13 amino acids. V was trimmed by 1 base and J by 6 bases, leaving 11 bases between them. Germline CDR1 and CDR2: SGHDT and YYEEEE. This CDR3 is CASSLPRGLEQYF. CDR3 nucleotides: TGTGCCAGCAGCTTGCCCCGAGGGCTCGAGCAGTACTTC.

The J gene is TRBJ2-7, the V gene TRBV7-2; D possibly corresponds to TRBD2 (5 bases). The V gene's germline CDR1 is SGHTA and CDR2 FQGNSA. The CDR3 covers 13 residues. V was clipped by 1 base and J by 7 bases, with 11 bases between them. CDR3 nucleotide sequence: TGTGCCAGCAGCTTAGACCCTCGGAGGGAGCAGTACTTC. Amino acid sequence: CASSLDPRREQYF.

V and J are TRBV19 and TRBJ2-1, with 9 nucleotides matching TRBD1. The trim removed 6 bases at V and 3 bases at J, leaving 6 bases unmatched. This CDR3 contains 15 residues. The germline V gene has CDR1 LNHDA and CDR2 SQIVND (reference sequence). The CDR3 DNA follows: TGTGCCAGTAGACCGGGACAGGGCCTCTACAATGAGCAGTTCTTC. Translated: CASRPGQGLYNEQFF.

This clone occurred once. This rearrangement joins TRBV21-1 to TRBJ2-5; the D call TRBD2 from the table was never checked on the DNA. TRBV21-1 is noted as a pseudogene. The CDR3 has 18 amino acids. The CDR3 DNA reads TGTGCCAGCAGCAAGGGTCCCGACAGAGTCGCCTCCGGGGGGGCCCAGTACTTC. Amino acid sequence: CASSKGPDRVASGGAQYF.

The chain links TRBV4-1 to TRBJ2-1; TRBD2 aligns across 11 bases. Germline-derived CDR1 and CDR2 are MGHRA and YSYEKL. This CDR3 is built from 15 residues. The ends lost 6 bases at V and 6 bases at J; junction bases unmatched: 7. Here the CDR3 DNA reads TGCGCCAGCAGTGGACTCGGGACTAGCGGCAATGAGCAGTTCTTC. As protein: CASSGLGTSGNEQFF.

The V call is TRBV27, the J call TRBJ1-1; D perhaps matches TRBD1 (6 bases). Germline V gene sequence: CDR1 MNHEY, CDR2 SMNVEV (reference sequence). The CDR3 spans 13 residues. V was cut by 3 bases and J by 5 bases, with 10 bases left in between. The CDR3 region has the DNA TGTGCCAGCAGTTTGATACAGGGTACTGAAGCTTTCTTT. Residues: CASSLIQGTEAFF.

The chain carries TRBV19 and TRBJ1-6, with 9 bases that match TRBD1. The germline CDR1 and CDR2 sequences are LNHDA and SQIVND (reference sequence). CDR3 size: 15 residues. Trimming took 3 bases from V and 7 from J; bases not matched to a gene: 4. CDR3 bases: TGTGCCAGTAGTATCGGCGACAGGGGGAATTCACCCCTCCACTTT. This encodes CASSIGDRGNSPLHF. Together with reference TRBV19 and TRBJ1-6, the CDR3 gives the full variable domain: DGGITQSPKYLFRKEGQNVTLSCEQNLNHDAMYWYRQDPGQGLRLIYYSQIVNDFQKGDIAEGYSVSREKKESFPLTVTSAQKNPTAFYLCASSIGDRGNSPLHFGNGTRLTVT.

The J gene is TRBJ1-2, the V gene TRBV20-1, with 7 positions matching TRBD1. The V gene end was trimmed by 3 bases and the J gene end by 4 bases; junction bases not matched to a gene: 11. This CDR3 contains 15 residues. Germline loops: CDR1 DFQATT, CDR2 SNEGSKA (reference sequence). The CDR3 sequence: CSASERKGAVYGYTF. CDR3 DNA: TGCAGTGCTAGTGAGCGCAAGGGGGCAGTCTATGGCTACACCTTC.

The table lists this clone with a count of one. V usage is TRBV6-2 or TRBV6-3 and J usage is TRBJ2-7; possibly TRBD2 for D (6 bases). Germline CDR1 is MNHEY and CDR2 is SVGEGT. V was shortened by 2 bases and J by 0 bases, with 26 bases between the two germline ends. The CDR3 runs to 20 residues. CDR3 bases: TGTGCCAGCAGTTACCCGGGTGGCGGGAACCAAAACGGTTTCTCCTACGAGCAGTACTTC. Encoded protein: CASSYPGGGNQNGFSYEQYF.

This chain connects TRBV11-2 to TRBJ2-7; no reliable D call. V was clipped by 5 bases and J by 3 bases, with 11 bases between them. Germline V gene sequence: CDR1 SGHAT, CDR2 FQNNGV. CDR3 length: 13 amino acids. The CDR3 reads CASSIEINYEQYF. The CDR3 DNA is TGTGCCAGCAGCATCGAGATCAACTACGAGCAGTACTTC.

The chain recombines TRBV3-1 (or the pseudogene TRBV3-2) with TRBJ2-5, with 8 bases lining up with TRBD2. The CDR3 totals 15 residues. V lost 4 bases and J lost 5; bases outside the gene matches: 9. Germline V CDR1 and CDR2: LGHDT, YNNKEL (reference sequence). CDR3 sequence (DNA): TGTGCCAGCAGCCCATGGGTAGCGGGGAGGGAGACCCAGTACTTC. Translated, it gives CASSPWVAGRETQYF.

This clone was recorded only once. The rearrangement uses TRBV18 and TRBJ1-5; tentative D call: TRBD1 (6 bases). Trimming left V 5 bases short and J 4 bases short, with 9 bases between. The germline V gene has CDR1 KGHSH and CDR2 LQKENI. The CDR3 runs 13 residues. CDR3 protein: CASSSDRNQPQHF. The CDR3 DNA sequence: TGTGCCAGCTCATCAGACAGGAATCAGCCCCAGCATTTT.